The 7 T cell receptor beta chains in this list originate from one sample, sequenced in a study of blood T cells in healthy people across ages. Together with a sample-barcoded 5' primer, a J-beta primer mix was included in a second PCR lasting 7 to 11 cycles. TCRdb fed the 5' RACE reads into MiXCR, producing one record per CDR3 protein. Among over 1.5 million distinct CDR3 sequences listed, less than 50% were seen once. Sequencing was performed on blood. The receptors were gathered from a woman aged 40 to 50 in good health.

The chain recombines TRBV5-5 with TRBJ2-5; either TRBD1 or TRBD2 may fit D (5 bases each). With 0 bases removed from V and 3 bases from J, the gap between germline ends came to 15 bases. Germline V lookup: CDR1 SGHKS, CDR2 YYEKEE (reference sequence). The CDR3 runs 16 residues. Here the CDR3 reads CASSLGSTEGEETQYF. The CDR3 DNA reads TGTGCCAGCAGCTTGGGTTCGACAGAGGGAGAAGAGACCCAGTACTTC.

The chain combines TRBV2 with TRBJ2-2; 9 nucleotides line up with TRBD1. Germline CDR1 SNHLY, CDR2 FYNNEI. This CDR3 region has 15 residues. The ends lost 6 bases at V and 6 bases at J; junction bases unmatched: 8. Written as DNA, the CDR3 is TGTGCCAGCAGGGAGGACAGGGGAGGGTCCGGGGAGCTGTTTTTT. Its protein is CASREDRGGSGELFF.

This chain uses TRBV7-2 with TRBJ1-2; D remains unclear. Germline loops: CDR1 SGHTA, CDR2 FQGNSA. Trimming removed 5 bases from V and 6 bases from J, with 13 bases in between. The CDR3 loop spans 13 amino acids. The CDR3 loop reads CASSHKADHGYTF. As DNA, the CDR3 is TGTGCCAGCAGCCATAAGGCAGACCATGGCTACACCTTC.

The chain is built from TRBV7-9 and TRBJ2-3; a possible D gene is TRBD2 (5 bases). CDR3 length equals 16 residues. The V gene's germline CDR1 is SEHNR and CDR2 FQNEAQ (reference sequence). Trimming shortened V by 5 bases and J by 4 bases, and 19 bases separated the two germline ends. CDR3 loop: CASSPQGWGEADTQYF. For the CDR3, the DNA is TGTGCCAGCAGCCCCCAAGGATGGGGAGAGGCAGATACGCAGTATTTT.

This clonotype was recorded once. The rearrangement links TRBV3-1 to TRBJ2-7, with D perhaps matching TRBD2 (6 bases). The J call may be mistaken, given a closer DNA end match to TRBJ2-5. Germline V gives CDR1 LGHDT, CDR2 YNNKEL (reference sequence). This CDR3 comprises 16 residues. CDR3 nucleotide sequence: TGTGCCAGCAGCCATTCCTTGGGGGGTAGCCAAGAGACCCAGTACTTC. Residues: CASSHSLGGSQETQYF.

The rearrangement uses TRBV12-3 or TRBV12-4 and TRBJ2-5; 11 nucleotides agree with TRBD2. V shed 5 bases, J shed 2 bases, and the junction held 7 bases outside the gene matches. This CDR3 spans 16 amino acids. The DNA for the CDR3 is TGTGCCAGCAGTGTAAGACTAGCGGGGTTACAAGAGACCCAGTACTTC. This codes for CASSVRLAGLQETQYF.

This clonotype was detected only once. The chain employs TRBV20-1 and TRBJ1-2, with unresolved D. V lost 2 bases and J 0 bases, leaving 19 bases between the germline ends. This CDR3 contains 17 residues. Germline values: CDR1 DFQATT, CDR2 SNEGSKA (reference sequence). The CDR3 sequence is CSARTTSGRNPNYGYTF. CDR3 in DNA: TGCAGTGCTAGAACAACAAGTGGGAGAAATCCTAACTATGGCTACACCTTC.